The 22 T cell receptor beta chains below all came from one sample that was sequenced in a study of cytomegalovirus exposure and HLA in healthy donors (dated by TCRdb to about 2017). The library was produced with the immunoSEQ multiplex PCR assay. For the multiplex PCR, a mixture combining 60 forward primers for TCR Vbeta segments and 13 reverse primers for TCR Jbeta segments was used. The table comes from immuneACCESS by way of TCRdb, which keeps in-frame sequences with V and J called. Part of the clones is missing from these tables; in studies checked, under half for an unresolved V gene and the rest for unknown reasons. This sample lists over 100,000 clones; about two thirds were detected once. The top ten constitute 4.2% of the sample. Sequencing used PBMCs. These receptors all stem from a middle-aged man in good health and CMV-seropositive.

The rearrangement uses TRBV4-1 and TRBJ1-6; D unclear. V was cut by 2 bases and J by 8 bases, with 16 bases left in between. Germline CDR1 is MGHRA and CDR2 is YSYEKL. This CDR3 comprises 16 residues. The CDR3: CASSQPRKALDSPLHF. The CDR3 nucleotides read TGCGCCAGCAGCCAACCTAGGAAGGCCCTTGATTCACCCCTCCACTTT.

This chain links TRBV7-2 with TRBJ2-7; perhaps TRBD1 as D (6 bases). Germline assignment: CDR1 SGHTA and CDR2 FQGNSA. The CDR3 loop spans 14 amino acids. V was shortened by 2 bases and J by 2 bases, with 10 bases between the two germline ends. The CDR3 is CASSLRGTPYEQYF. The CDR3 DNA is TGTGCCAGCAGCTTAAGGGGGACCCCCTACGAGCAGTACTTC. Full variable domain (missing parts from reference TRBV7-2 and TRBJ2-7): GAGVSQSPSNKVTEKGKDVELRCDPISGHTALYWYRQSLGQGLEFLIYFQGNSAPDKSGLPSDRFSAERTGGSVSTLTIQRTQQEDSAVYLCASSLRGTPYEQYFGPGTRLTVT.

The V call is TRBV18, the J call TRBJ2-7; TRBD1 matches 9 bases. Germline V gene data show CDR1 as KGHSH and CDR2 as LQKENI. V shed 2 bases, J shed 9 bases, and the junction held 8 bases outside the gene matches. There are 14 residues in the CDR3. As DNA, the CDR3 is TGTGCCAGCTCACCATTTAAGGGACAGGGATCGCAGTACTTC. It yields the protein CASSPFKGQGSQYF.

V usage is TRBV19 and J usage is TRBJ1-1, with TRBD1 matching over 10 bases. Germline assignment: CDR1 LNHDA and CDR2 SQIVND (reference sequence). V shed 0 bases and J 3 bases; nucleotides not matched to a gene: 4. The CDR3 has 16 residues. DNA of the CDR3: TGTGCCAGTAGTATAGAGCGGGACAGGGGATACACTGAAGCTTTCTTT. Translated: CASSIERDRGYTEAFF. Based on the CDR3 plus reference TRBV19 and TRBJ1-1, the full variable domain is DGGITQSPKYLFRKEGQNVTLSCEQNLNHDAMYWYRQDPGQGLRLIYYSQIVNDFQKGDIAEGYSVSREKKESFPLTVTSAQKNPTAFYLCASSIERDRGYTEAFFGQGTRLTVV.

The chain couples TRBV29-1 to TRBJ1-2, with 7 bases matching TRBD1. V lost 0 bases and J lost 5; bases outside the gene matches: 3. CDR1 SQVTM and CDR2 ANQGSEA come from the germline V gene. The CDR3 sequence is 13 residues long. The CDR3 DNA reads TGCAGCGTTGAAGATTGGGACAGATATGGCTACACCTTC. It specifies CSVEDWDRYGYTF.

The genes are TRBV19 and TRBJ2-5, with TRBD2 identical over 7 bases. This CDR3 contains 15 residues. Germline loops: CDR1 LNHDA, CDR2 SQIVND (reference sequence). Trimming at V came to 3 bases and at J to 1 base, leaving 5 bases not matched to a gene. CDR3 sequence reads: CASSMWGGLQETQYF. The CDR3 DNA sequence: TGTGCCAGTAGTATGTGGGGGGGACTCCAAGAGACCCAGTACTTC.

In DNA, the CDR3 is TGTGCCAGCACCCAGGGGGATACGCAGTATTTT. Translated, it gives CASTQGDTQYF. The chain combines TRBV7-2 with TRBJ2-3; D is perhaps TRBD1 (6 bases). The CDR3 sequence is 11 residues long. Germline loops: CDR1 SGHTA, CDR2 FQGNSA. V was clipped by 7 bases and J by 6 bases, with 8 bases between them.

This clone occurred a few times. The CDR3 region is CASSSGQGAGNEKLFF. The CDR3 nucleotides read TGTGCCAGCAGTTCGGGGCAGGGGGCGGGTAATGAAAAACTGTTTTTT. J is TRBJ1-4 and V is TRBV2; 8 nucleotides match TRBD1. The trim removed 5 bases at V and 4 bases at J, leaving 9 bases unmatched. Germline V CDR1 and CDR2: SNHLY, FYNNEI. This CDR3 comprises 16 residues.

The chain recombines TRBV5-1 with TRBJ1-1; 10 bases match TRBD1. Trimming took 3 bases from V and 4 from J; bases not matched to a gene: 9. Germline assignment: CDR1 SGHRS and CDR2 YFSETQ. The CDR3 covers 16 residues. The CDR3 nucleotides are TGCGCCAGCAGCTGGGGACAGGGGAATGTAGGCACTGAAGCTTTCTTT. This gives the protein CASSWGQGNVGTEAFF. Drawing the rest from reference TRBV5-1 and TRBJ1-1, the complete variable domain is KAGVTQTPRYLIKTRGQQVTLSCSPISGHRSVSWYQQTPGQGLQFLFEYFSETQRNKGNFPGRFSGRQFSNSRSEMNVSTLELGDSALYLCASSWGQGNVGTEAFFGQGTRLTVV.

The CDR3 here is CASNQDRLNTGELFF. CDR3 DNA: TGTGCCAGCAATCAGGACAGGCTGAACACCGGGGAGCTGTTTTTT. V and J are TRBV2 and TRBJ2-2, with 7 positions matching TRBD1. Germline V gene data show CDR1 as SNHLY and CDR2 as FYNNEI. CDR3 length: 15 residues. With 7 bases clipped from V and 1 base from J, the junction kept 6 bases outside the gene matches.

This clone was counted a few times. The chain couples TRBV4-1 to TRBJ1-2, with D perhaps matching TRBD1 (6 bases). V lost 0 bases and J 5 bases, leaving 10 bases between the germline ends. CDR3 length: 14 amino acids. Germline lookup yields CDR1 MGHRA and CDR2 YSYEKL. The CDR3 here is CASSQDGRGYGYTF. The CDR3 region has the DNA TGCGCCAGCAGCCAAGACGGCAGGGGTTATGGCTACACCTTC.

The chain carries TRBV7-3 and TRBJ2-2; 9 positions agree with TRBD2. Trimming cost V 1 base and J 6 bases; bases outside gene matches: 9. The CDR3 loop spans 17 amino acids. CDR1 SGHTA and CDR2 FQGTGA come from the germline V gene. CDR3 nucleotide sequence: TGTGCCAGCAGCTTAAACCCCGGGATAGCGGGAGCCGGGGAGCTGTTTTTT. Translated: CASSLNPGIAGAGELFF.

The gene calls are TRBV5-1 and TRBJ1-4, with D possibly being TRBD1 (5 bases). Germline V CDR1 and CDR2: SGHRS, YFSETQ. V was cut by 0 bases and J by 4 bases, with 19 bases left in between. This CDR3 has 18 residues. The CDR3 sequence is CASSLVGQGFTINEKLFF. The CDR3 region has the DNA TGCGCCAGCAGCTTGGTAGGGCAGGGATTCACTATTAATGAAAAACTGTTTTTT.

The V gene is TRBV4-1, the J gene TRBJ1-5; D might be TRBD1 (6 bases). In germline, CDR1 is MGHRA, CDR2 YSYEKL. CDR3 length: 14 residues. V lost 1 base and J lost 2, with 6 bases in between. DNA of the CDR3: TGCGCCAGCAGCCAAGCAGGGGGCAATCAGCCCCAGCATTTT. Its protein product is CASSQAGGNQPQHF.

The chain links TRBV11-3 to TRBJ2-3, with TRBD2 as a possible D gene (6 bases). From germline, CDR1 is SGHNT and CDR2 YENEEA. The CDR3 runs 17 residues. Trimming took 0 bases from V and 2 from J, leaving 15 bases between them. CDR3 DNA sequence: TGTGCCAGCAGCTTAGATGGGGGGTCCGGGGCCACAGATACGCAGTATTTT. It encodes CASSLDGGSGATDTQYF.

The chain has TRBV19 and TRBJ1-1, with D tentatively TRBD1 (6 bases). Per the germline V gene, CDR1 is LNHDA and CDR2 is SQIVND (reference sequence). The CDR3 is 15 residues long. The ends were cut back, 4 bases at V and 5 bases at J, with 17 bases in the middle. In DNA form, the CDR3 reads TGTGCCAGTAGTAGCCCCCGGGGGGGCGCGACTGAAGCTTTCTTT. Translating it yields CASSSPRGGATEAFF.

The chain joins TRBV15 to TRBJ1-6; 9 positions match TRBD1. The CDR3 is 16 amino acids. V was pared by 0 bases and J by 9 bases, with 6 bases of the junction left unmatched. Per germline, CDR1 LNHNV and CDR2 YYDKDF (reference sequence). The CDR3 nucleotides read TGTGCCACCAGCAGAGACCGGACAGGGGATACTTCACCCCTCCACTTT. Amino acids: CATSRDRTGDTSPLHF. Full variable domain (remainder filled in from reference TRBV15 and TRBJ1-6): DAMVIQNPRYQVTQFGKPVTLSCSQTLNHNVMYWYQQKSSQAPKLLFHYYDKDFNNEADTPDNFQSRRPNTSFCFLDIRSPGLGDTAMYLCATSRDRTGDTSPLHFGNGTRLTVT.

The table lists this clone with a few counts. The V gene is TRBV27, the J gene TRBJ2-3; perhaps TRBD2 as D (6 bases). Trimming removed 8 bases at V and 4 bases at J, with 13 bases between. Germline values: CDR1 MNHEY, CDR2 SMNVEV (reference sequence). The CDR3 runs to 13 residues. The CDR3 DNA is TGTGCCAGCCGAGTGGGAGGTTCAGATACGCAGTATTTT. Translating gives CASRVGGSDTQYF.

About this clone: Other nucleotide sequences in the sample specify the same CDR3. The rearrangement joins TRBV2 to TRBJ2-1, with 7 bases matching TRBD2. Germline values: CDR1 SNHLY, CDR2 FYNNEI. There are 12 residues in the CDR3. V gave up 5 bases and J gave up 7 bases; unmatched junction bases: 2. The CDR3 region is CASSPGGNEQFF. CDR3 coding DNA: TGTGCCAGCAGTCCCGGGGGGAATGAGCAGTTCTTC.

CDR3 nucleotides: TGTGCCAGCAGTTGGGGGGGAAGTACTGAAGCTTTCTTT. Translated: CASSWGGSTEAFF. The rearrangement joins TRBV6-5 to TRBJ1-1; maybe TRBD1 (5 bases). The CDR3 loop spans 13 amino acids. V lost 4 bases and J lost 5, with 11 bases in between. Germline V gene data show CDR1 as MNHEY and CDR2 as SVGAGI.

The genes are TRBV5-4 and TRBJ2-5; maybe TRBD1 (6 bases). This CDR3 spans 13 amino acids. The germline V gene encodes CDR1 SGHNT and CDR2 YYREEE (reference sequence). V lost 4 bases and J 4 bases, leaving 11 bases between the germline ends. CDR3 nucleotide sequence: TGTGCCAGCAGCCAGGGGACAACAGAGACCCAGTACTTC. This sequence encodes CASSQGTTETQYF.

The CDR3 DNA reads as TGTGCCAGCAGTTTGGTAGCGGAGCAGGATGAGCAGTTCTTC. This encodes CASSLVAEQDEQFF. V usage is TRBV27 and J usage is TRBJ2-1; TRBD2 might be the D (6 bases). Germline V gene sequence: CDR1 MNHEY, CDR2 SMNVEV (reference sequence). The CDR3 runs to 14 residues. Trimming pared 3 bases from V and 8 bases from J, leaving 14 bases between.